The present T cell receptor (beta chain) was sequenced within a study of identical twins. Everyone who donated was a healthy Caucasian. This CDR3 has 15 amino acids. Germline lookup yields CDR1 SGDLS and CDR2 YYNGEE. Trimming cost V 1 base and J 4 bases; bases outside gene matches: 4. TCRdb redid the calling of the 5' RACE reads with MiXCR, one entry per CDR3 protein. This table has just over 500,000 distinct CDR3 sequences, 22% appearing once. The data also belong to a second study, concerning T cells expressing NK-cell markers.

This receptor was identified in a woman aged 18-29 years in good health. Input material: CD4+ T cells sorted from blood. The chain carries TRBV9 and TRBJ2-1, with TRBD2 identical over 8 bases. The CDR3 region is CASSVWASGYNEQFF. The CDR3 DNA sequence: TGTGCCAGCAGCGTATGGGCTAGCGGGTACAATGAGCAGTTCTTC.